The TCR beta chain under discussion was sequenced for a study of shared clonotypes between healthy human individuals. Whole-study findings and limits: Around 5.4% of naive CD4 clonotypes were common to a few donors.

This CDR3 has 15 amino acids. Trimming pared 3 bases from V and 3 bases from J, leaving 12 bases between. Germline lookup yields CDR1 MNHNY and CDR2 SVGAGI (reference sequence). All the donors were Caucasian adults who lived in Nashville, Tennessee. In the case of this clone: Its cognate antigen is unknown.

For every subset, genomic DNA was evenly distributed across several immunoSEQ plates. Some clones are missing from TCRdb's copy, which holds only in-frame ones; the method was immunoSEQ multiplex PCR. The sample includes around 1.4 million clones, 98% to 99% of them seen just once. V gene TRBV6-6 combines with J gene TRBJ1-5, with D perhaps matching TRBD1 (5 bases). The specimen was naive CD4+ T cells sorted from blood. Stated subset: CD45RA+ positively selected. This clonotype was obtained from a man aged 30 to 39 in good health. The CDR3 loop reads CASSYLDSFNQPQHF. CDR3 sequence (DNA): TGTGCCAGCAGTTATTTAGACAGTTTCAATCAGCCCCAGCATTTT.